The TCR beta chain described here comes from a study of blood T cell repertoires in COVID-19. Study in general: Samples came from the United States, Italy and Spain, spanning acute and convalescent COVID-19. Sources were T cells, B-cell-depleted T cells, or PBMCs; the material itself was cDNA or gDNA.

This table comes from immunoSEQ multiplex PCR, and its TCRdb copy is limited to in-frame clones, with some not included. Among nearly 200,000 clones listed, about 80% were seen once. This CDR3 contains 12 residues. Germline lookup yields CDR1 MGHDK and CDR2 SYGVNS. V shed 11 bases and J shed 5 bases, with 12 bases lying between them. Material for sequencing was peripheral blood. This clonotype was sampled from a human donor with acute or convalescent COVID-19. The donor label of this sample is uncertain. The chain links TRBV25-1 to TRBJ1-4; tentatively, D is TRBD1 (6 bases). In DNA, the CDR3 is TGTGCCCGCGCGACAGGAAATGAAAAACTGTTTTTT. Protein sequence: CARATGNEKLFF. The whole variable domain, remainder taken from reference TRBV25-1 and TRBJ1-4, is EADIYQTPRYLVIGTGKKITLECSQTMGHDKMYWYQQDPGMELHLIHYSYGVNSTEKGDLSSESTVSRIRTEHFPLTLESARPSHTSQYLCARATGNEKLFFGSGTQLSVL.